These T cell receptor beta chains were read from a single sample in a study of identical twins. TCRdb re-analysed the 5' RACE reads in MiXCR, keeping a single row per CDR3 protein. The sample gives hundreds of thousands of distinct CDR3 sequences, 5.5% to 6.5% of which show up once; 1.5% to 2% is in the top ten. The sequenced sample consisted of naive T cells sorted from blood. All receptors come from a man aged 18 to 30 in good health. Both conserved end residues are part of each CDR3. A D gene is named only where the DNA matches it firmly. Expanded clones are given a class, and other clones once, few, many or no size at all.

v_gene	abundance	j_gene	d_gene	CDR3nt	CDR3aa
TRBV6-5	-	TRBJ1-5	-	TGTGCCAGCAGTTACTCGAAGTCCCACCCTGAGCCCCAGCATTTT	CASSYSKSHPEPQHF
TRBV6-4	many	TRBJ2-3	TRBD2	TGTGCCAGCAGTGAACTAGCGGGAGGGCCAGATACGCAGTATTTT	CASSELAGGPDTQYF
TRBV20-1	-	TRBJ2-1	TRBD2	TGCAGTGCTAGAGACCCACTAGCGGGAGGATACAATGAGCAGTTCTTC	CSARDPLAGGYNEQFF
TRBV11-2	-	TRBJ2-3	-	TGTGCCAGCAGCTTCCAACCACTAGCTCCCAGGGCAGATACGCAGTATTTT	CASSFQPLAPRADTQYF
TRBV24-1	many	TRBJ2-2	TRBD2	TGTGCCACCAGTGATCGGACTAGCGGGAGTTACACCGGGGAGCTGTTTTTT	CATSDRTSGSYTGELFF
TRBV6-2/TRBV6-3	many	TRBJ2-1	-	TGTGCCAGCACTGGGCTAGCAATAAACGATGAGCAGTTCTTC	CASTGLAINDEQFF
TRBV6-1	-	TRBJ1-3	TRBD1	TGTGCCACCTCGACAGGGGGAGTTGGAAACATCATATATTTT	CATSTGGVGNIIYF
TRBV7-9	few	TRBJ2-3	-	TGTGCCAGCAGCCTAATGGGGTCGGTAGATACGCAGTATTTT	CASSLMGSVDTQYF
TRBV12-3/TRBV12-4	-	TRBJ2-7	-	TGTGCCAGCAGTTTAGGGGGACTTCCCTCCTACGAGCAGTACTTC	CASSLGGLPSYEQYF
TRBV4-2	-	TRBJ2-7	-	TGTGCCAGCAGCCAAGAAGAAGACAAGATGAAATACGAGCAGTACTTC	CASSQEEDKMKYEQYF
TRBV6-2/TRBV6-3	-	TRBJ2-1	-	TGTGCCAGCATAATGAAGGGGGAAGGACCATACAATGAGCAGTTCTTC	CASIMKGEGPYNEQFF
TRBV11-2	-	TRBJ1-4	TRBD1	TGTGCCAGCAGCGTCGGGACAGGGGCCCGGGAAGAAAAACTGTTTTTT	CASSVGTGAREEKLFF
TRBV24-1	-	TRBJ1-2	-	TGTGCCACCAGTGGGTCAGGGCGTCTGCGGGGCTACACCTTC	CATSGSGRLRGYTF
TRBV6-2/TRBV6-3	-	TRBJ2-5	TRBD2	TGTGCCAGCAGTTATCGCGGGAGCGTGGCGGAGACCCAGTACTTC	CASSYRGSVAETQYF
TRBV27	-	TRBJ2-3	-	TGTGCCAGCAGTTATTTTGGGCCTAGCACAGATACGCAGTATTTT	CASSYFGPSTDTQYF
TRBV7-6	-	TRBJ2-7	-	TGTGCCAGCAGCCGGGACTGGCAGTACGAGCAGTACTTC	CASSRDWQYEQYF
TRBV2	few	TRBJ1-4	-	TGTGCCAGCAGTTACCCCAGGGAGGTCGGTGAAAAACTGTTTTTT	CASSYPREVGEKLFF
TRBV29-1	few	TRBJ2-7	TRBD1	TGCAGCGTTGAGGGGGCGCACAGGGGGCTTAATAGCGAGCAGTACTTC	CSVEGAHRGLNSEQYF
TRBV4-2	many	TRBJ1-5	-	TGTGCCAGCAGCCAAGGACAGTGGCCCAGGGGCAGCAATCAGCCCCAGCATTTT	CASSQGQWPRGSNQPQHF
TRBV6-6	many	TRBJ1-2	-	TGTGCCAGCAGTTATGACAGCTACTATGGCTACACCTTC	CASSYDSYYGYTF
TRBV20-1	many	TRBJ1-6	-	TGCAGTGCTTCGGGATCCATTACCATTTCACCCCTCCACTTT	CSASGSITISPLHF
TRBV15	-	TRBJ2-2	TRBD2	TGTGCCACCAGCAGAGACCAGCGGGAGGGCCCTCGAGCCTACACCGGGGAGCTGTTTTTT	CATSRDQREGPRAYTGELFF
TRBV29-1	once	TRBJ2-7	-	TGCAGCGTCGGAGCAAGGGGTGGAGGGCACGAGCAGTACTTC	CSVGARGGGHEQYF
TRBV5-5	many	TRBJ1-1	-	TGTGCCAGCGTGGGAGGCGGGCGCGACACTGAAGCTTTCTTT	CASVGGGRDTEAFF
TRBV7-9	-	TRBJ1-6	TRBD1	TGTGCCAGCAGCCTCCAGACAGGGCATTCACCCCTCCACTTT	CASSLQTGHSPLHF
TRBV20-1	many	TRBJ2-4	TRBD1	TGCAGTGCTAGAGATCGCCCTATGACAGGGGTGCTAGCCAAAAACATTCAGTACTTC	CSARDRPMTGVLAKNIQYF
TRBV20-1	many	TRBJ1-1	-	TGCAGTGGGGTGAGGCAGGTTAACGCTGAAGCTTTCTTT	CSGVRQVNAEAFF
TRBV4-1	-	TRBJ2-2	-	TGCGCCAGCAGCCACATATCGAACAAGTACAACACCGGGGAGCTGTTTTTT	CASSHISNKYNTGELFF
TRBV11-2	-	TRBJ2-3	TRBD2	TGTGCCAGCGCGGGGGGGTCCACAGATACGCAGTATTTT	CASAGGSTDTQYF
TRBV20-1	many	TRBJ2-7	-	TGCAGTGCTAGTTGGACAGCTTTTTCCTACGAGCAGTACTTC	CSASWTAFSYEQYF
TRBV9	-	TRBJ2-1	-	TGTGCCAGCAGCGTAGATTGGGGTCCTGAGCAGTTCTTC	CASSVDWGPEQFF
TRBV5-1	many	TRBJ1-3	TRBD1	TGCGCCAGCAGCCCGGCCGGGACAGGGGGAGCCCTGATTTCTGGAAACACCATATATTTT	CASSPAGTGGALISGNTIYF
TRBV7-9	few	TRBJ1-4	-	TGTGCCAGCAGCTTTCAGGGGAAGCTGTTTTTT	CASSFQGKLFF
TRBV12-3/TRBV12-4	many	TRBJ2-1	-	TGTGCCAGCAGCCCACCGGGACTCGTCTACAATGAGCAGTTCTTC	CASSPPGLVYNEQFF
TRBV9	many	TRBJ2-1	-	TGTGCCAGCAGCGGACGTGAGGGTGAGCAGTTCTTC	CASSGREGEQFF
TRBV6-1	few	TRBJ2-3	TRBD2	TGTGCCAGTATAGCGGGAGATGTTTCCGATACGCAGTATTTT	CASIAGDVSDTQYF
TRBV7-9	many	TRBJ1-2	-	TGTGCCAGCAGAAGGGACAAAGGCTATGGCTACACCTTC	CASRRDKGYGYTF
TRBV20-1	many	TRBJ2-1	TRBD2	TGCAGTGCTAGAGATCCCGGACTAGCGGGAGTATACAATGAGCAGTTCTTC	CSARDPGLAGVYNEQFF
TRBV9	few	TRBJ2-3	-	TGTGCCAGCAGCGTAGAAGTCAGCACAGATACGCAGTATTTT	CASSVEVSTDTQYF
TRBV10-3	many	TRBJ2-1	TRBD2	TGTGCCATCACCGGGACTAGCGGGAGAGACGAGCAGTTCTTC	CAITGTSGRDEQFF
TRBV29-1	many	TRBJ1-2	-	TGCAGCGCCTACCCAGAACGGGGTGGCTACACCTTC	CSAYPERGGYTF
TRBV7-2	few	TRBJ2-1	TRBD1	TGTGCCAGCAGCTTACGGACAGGCACGGCCAATGAGCAGTTCTTC	CASSLRTGTANEQFF
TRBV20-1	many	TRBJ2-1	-	TGCAGTGCTAGAGTGATCGGGGGGCTGGGCAATGAGCAGTTCTTC	CSARVIGGLGNEQFF
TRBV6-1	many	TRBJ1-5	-	TGTGCCAGCAGCCTGGGGGGTAAAGATCAGCCCCAGCATTTT	CASSLGGKDQPQHF
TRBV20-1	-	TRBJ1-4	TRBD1	TGCAGTGCCCTAGACAGGGGGCGTGAAAAACTGTTTTTT	CSALDRGREKLFF
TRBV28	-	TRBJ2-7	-	TGTGCCAGCAGTGCCTTATGGGGGGCTCGCTCCTACGAGCAGTACTTC	CASSALWGARSYEQYF
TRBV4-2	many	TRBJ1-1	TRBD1	TGTGCCAGCAGCCAAGGACAGGGGGCGCAGGACACTGAAGCTTTCTTT	CASSQGQGAQDTEAFF
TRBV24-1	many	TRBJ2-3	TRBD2	TGTGCCACCAGTGATCCTGTAGCGGGAGGCGGAGATACGCAGTATTTT	CATSDPVAGGGDTQYF
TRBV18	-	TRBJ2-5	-	TGTGCCAGCTCACCTATCCCGACGGGACCACAAGAGACCCAGTACTTC	CASSPIPTGPQETQYF
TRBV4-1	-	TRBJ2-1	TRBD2	TGCGCCAGCAGCCAACCGACTAGCGGGATTGATGAGCAGTCCTTC	CASSQPTSGIDEQSF